This TCR beta chain is drawn from a study of T-cell memory formation after mild COVID-19. TCRdb itself ran the 5' RACE reads through MiXCR, one entry per CDR3 protein. Among around 300,000 distinct CDR3 sequences listed, 10% to 15% were seen once. Germline values: CDR1 SGHDT, CDR2 YYEEEE. This CDR3 region has 13 residues. V was trimmed by 3 bases and J by 4 bases, leaving 8 bases between them. The V gene is TRBV5-6, the J gene TRBJ1-5; D may be TRBD1 (5 bases). Source material: PBMCs or a T cell subset sorted from them (not recorded which). This TCR was sampled from a man younger than 30 who had mild COVID-19 (a few samples of this study predate the infection). Cell type and time point are not known. This CDR3 is CASSSGNNQPQHF. Written as DNA, the CDR3 is TGTGCCAGCAGCTCAGGGAATAATCAGCCCCAGCATTTT.